The 27 T cell receptor beta chains below all came from one sample that was sequenced in a study of shared clonotypes between healthy human individuals. Only in-frame clones appear in the TCRdb table, and some are missing; sequencing was by immunoSEQ multiplex PCR. The table shows millions of clones, with 85% to 95% occurring only once. CD45RO-negative cells were positively selected for CCR7, leaving out terminally differentiated effector memory CD45RA+ cells. Sequencing was performed on naive CD8+ T cells sorted from blood. These receptors were collected from a man aged 18 to 30 in good health.

The chain employs TRBV29-1 and TRBJ1-2; D might be TRBD1 (6 bases). This CDR3 contains 11 residues. In germline, CDR1 is SQVTM, CDR2 ANQGSEA. Trimming cost V 7 bases and J 8 bases, with 14 bases left between them. CDR3 sequence: CSDVAGEGYTF. The CDR3 coding sequence is TGCAGCGACGTGGCAGGGGAAGGCTACACCTTC. Variable domain in full (rest from reference TRBV29-1 and TRBJ1-2): SAVISQKPSRDICQRGTSLTIQCQVDSQVTMMFWYRQQPGQSLTLIATANQGSEATYESGFVIDKFPISRPNLTFSTLTVSNMSPEDSSIYLCSDVAGEGYTFGSGTRLTVV.

The chain employs TRBV5-1 and TRBJ1-6; D is ambiguous. Germline loops: CDR1 SGHRS, CDR2 YFSETQ. Trimming took 0 bases from V and 2 from J, leaving 6 bases between them. The CDR3 extends over 15 amino acids. The CDR3 sequence is CASSLVGTYNSPLHF. DNA for the CDR3: TGCGCCAGCAGCTTGGTGGGGACCTATAATTCACCCCTCCACTTT.

The chain couples TRBV5-8 to TRBJ2-1; weak D call: TRBD2 (6 bases). The CDR3 extends over 15 amino acids. Germline loops: CDR1 SGHTS, CDR2 YDEGEE. Trimming took off 6 bases at V and 5 bases at J, with 18 bases between the two ends. The CDR3 here is CASTLTPRGNNEQFF. The CDR3 nucleotides are TGTGCCAGCACCCTTACGCCTCGCGGGAACAATGAGCAGTTCTTC. Based on the CDR3 plus reference TRBV5-8 and TRBJ2-1, the full variable domain is EAGVTQSPTHLIKTRGQQATLRCSPISGHTSVYWYQQALGLGLQFLLWYDEGEERNRGNFPPRFSGRQFPNYSSELNVNALELEDSALYLCASTLTPRGNNEQFFGPGTRLTVL.

Only one count was recorded for this clone. This chain joins TRBV30 and TRBJ2-4; weak D call: TRBD1 (6 bases). V lost 8 bases and J lost 4, with 24 bases in between. This CDR3 is built from 16 residues. Germline assignment: CDR1 GTSNPN and CDR2 SVGIG (reference sequence). CDR3 amino acids: CALREIKQGQKNIQYF. CDR3 DNA: TGTGCCCTAAGGGAGATCAAACAGGGTCAAAAAAACATTCAGTACTTC.

The chain uses TRBV11-2 and TRBJ2-1, with TRBD1 identical over 9 bases. Germline V gives CDR1 SGHAT, CDR2 FQNNGV. This CDR3 spans 16 amino acids. The V segment lost 4 bases and the J segment 4 bases; nucleotides outside the gene matches: 8. CDR3 loop: CASSSYPGTGYNEQFF. The CDR3 DNA reads TGTGCCAGCAGCTCCTACCCCGGGACAGGGTACAATGAGCAGTTCTTC.

The rearrangement links TRBV4-1 to TRBJ2-3; maybe TRBD2 (6 bases). V was cut by 1 base and J by 0 bases, with 11 bases left in between. The V gene's germline CDR1 is MGHRA and CDR2 YSYEKL. The CDR3 sequence is 16 residues long. This CDR3 reads CASSQVLAASTDTQYF. The CDR3 DNA reads TGCGCCAGCAGCCAAGTATTAGCGGCTAGCACAGATACGCAGTATTTT.

V is TRBV7-2 and J is TRBJ2-7; 8 bases align to TRBD2. The germline CDR1 and CDR2 sequences are SGHTA and FQGNSA. The CDR3 length is 15 residues. Unmatched junction bases numbered 9, after V lost 6 bases and J lost 2 bases. In DNA form, the CDR3 reads TGTGCCAGCAGTACCCAGCGGGGGCTGCCCTACGAGCAGTACTTC. Its protein product is CASSTQRGLPYEQYF.

The rearrangement links TRBV4-1 to TRBJ2-7, with D hard to call. Germline values: CDR1 MGHRA, CDR2 YSYEKL. This CDR3 comprises 15 residues. V lost 0 bases and J 3 bases, leaving 12 bases between the germline ends. In nucleotides, the CDR3 is TGCGCCAGCAGCCAAGATAGGGCGCCTCTCTACGAGCAGTACTTC. It codes for CASSQDRAPLYEQYF.

This rearrangement joins TRBV19 to TRBJ2-7, with 7 bases matching TRBD1. Germline V gene sequence: CDR1 LNHDA, CDR2 SQIVND (reference sequence). This CDR3 has 15 amino acids. V was clipped by 5 bases and J by 3 bases; unmatched bases: 10. The chain's CDR3 is CASSSRDSYLYEQYF. As DNA, the CDR3 is TGTGCCAGTAGTTCCCGGGACAGCTATCTCTACGAGCAGTACTTC.

The rearrangement uses TRBV27 and TRBJ2-7; TRBD1 aligns across 10 bases. The CDR3 is 16 amino acids. Germline CDR1 MNHEY, CDR2 SMNVEV (reference sequence). V shed 0 bases, J shed 5 bases, and the junction held 7 bases outside the gene matches. CDR3 nucleotide sequence: TGTGCCAGCAGTTTATCGGGACAGGGGCTCGCCCACGAGCAGTACTTC. Translation gives CASSLSGQGLAHEQYF.

This clone was detected only once. As DNA, the CDR3 is TGTGCCAGCAGCTTGTCAGATACGCAGTATTTT. It yields the protein CASSLSDTQYF. V usage is TRBV5-4 and J usage is TRBJ2-3; D gene ambiguous. In germline, CDR1 is SGHNT, CDR2 YYREEE (reference sequence). Between the trimmed V and J ends, which lost 1 base and 4 bases, there was a span of 1 base. The CDR3 contains 11 residues.

J is TRBJ2-1 and V is TRBV5-1; the D gene is possibly TRBD2 (6 bases). V dropped 4 bases and J dropped 7 bases, with 12 bases sitting between them. Germline CDR1 SGHRS, CDR2 YFSETQ. The CDR3 sequence is 13 residues long. Written as DNA, the CDR3 is TGCGCCAGCAGCGTCGGACTACCAAATGAGCAGTTCTTC. Protein sequence: CASSVGLPNEQFF.

The chain carries TRBV6-5 and TRBJ2-7; D is perhaps TRBD1 (6 bases). The CDR3 extends over 14 amino acids. Germline lookup yields CDR1 MNHEY and CDR2 SVGAGI. V was clipped by 8 bases and J by 4 bases, with 18 bases between them. The CDR3 sequence: CASGNRDIQYEQYF. As DNA, the CDR3 is TGTGCCAGCGGGAACCGGGACATCCAATACGAGCAGTACTTC.

To note about this clone: Additional DNA sequences in this sample encode the identical CDR3. The J gene is TRBJ1-1, the V gene TRBV18, with D possibly TRBD1 on 6 matching bases. V was trimmed by 1 base and J by 1 base, leaving 7 bases between them. The CDR3 is 14 residues long. Per the germline V gene, CDR1 is KGHSH and CDR2 is LQKENI. The CDR3 spells CASSPQGQNTEAFF. In DNA form, the CDR3 reads TGTGCCAGCTCACCACAGGGACAGAACACTGAAGCTTTCTTT.

The rearrangement joins TRBV11-2 to TRBJ2-7, with D unresolved. V was clipped by 1 base and J by 4 bases, with 8 bases between them. Germline V gives CDR1 SGHAT, CDR2 FQNNGV. The CDR3 is 13 amino acids. The CDR3 loop is CASSLGSRYEQYF. The DNA of the CDR3 is TGTGCCAGCAGCTTAGGATCTAGGTACGAGCAGTACTTC.

Of note for this clone: Distinct nucleotide sequences in the sample also encode this CDR3. This sequence joins TRBV19 and TRBJ2-7, with D perhaps TRBD1 (6 bases). V lost 1 base and J 1 base, leaving 11 bases between the germline ends. Per germline, CDR1 LNHDA and CDR2 SQIVND (reference sequence). This CDR3 has 15 amino acids. The CDR3: CASSIGQGLSYEQYF. CDR3 bases: TGTGCCAGTAGTATAGGGCAGGGGCTATCCTACGAGCAGTACTTC.

This chain uses TRBV28 with TRBJ2-7; D not resolved. Trimming took 3 bases from V and 3 from J, leaving 9 bases between them. This CDR3 is built from 13 residues. Germline V CDR1 and CDR2: MDHEN, SYDVKM. CDR3 nucleotide sequence: TGTGCCAGCAGTTTTGGGGAAGACTACGAGCAGTACTTC. This codes for CASSFGEDYEQYF.

Remarks on this clone: The identical CDR3 is also encoded by other nucleotide sequences in the sample. The chain employs TRBV2 and TRBJ2-7; D is perhaps TRBD2 (5 bases). The CDR3 spans 13 residues. Germline-derived CDR1 and CDR2 are SNHLY and FYNNEI. Trimming took 4 bases from V and 1 from J, leaving 8 bases between them. The CDR3 protein is CASSARGSYEQYF. The DNA of the CDR3 is TGTGCCAGCAGTGCCCGGGGATCCTACGAGCAGTACTTC.

The chain joins TRBV4-1 to TRBJ1-5; 7 nucleotides match TRBD1. Trimming cost V 4 bases and J 3 bases; bases outside gene matches: 9. In germline, CDR1 is MGHRA, CDR2 YSYEKL. The CDR3 loop spans 16 amino acids. The CDR3 nucleotides read TGCGCCAGCAGCCCCCTCGGGGACAGATTCAATCAGCCCCAGCATTTT. It is translated as CASSPLGDRFNQPQHF.

Note on this clone: Compared with germline, one end of the junction differs, possibly owing to a read error. The rearrangement uses TRBV7-7 and TRBJ2-7; D may be TRBD1 (6 bases). The CDR3 is made up of 14 amino acids. The germline V gene encodes CDR1 SSHAT and CDR2 FNYEAQ (reference sequence). The CDR3 spells CASSPDRFSYEQYF. CDR3 nucleotides: TGTGCTAGCAGCCCCGACAGGTTCTCCTACGAGCAGTACTTC.

The chain employs TRBV12-5 and TRBJ1-2; TRBD1 might be the D (6 bases). V lost 3 bases, J lost 6 bases, and 8 bases lay in between. The CDR3 covers 12 residues. Germline assignment: CDR1 LGHNT and CDR2 FRNRAP. For the CDR3, the DNA is TGTGCTAGTGGTTTCGGGGGCGATGGCTACACCTTC. Protein: CASGFGGDGYTF.

The gene calls are TRBV27 and TRBJ2-7, with TRBD2 matching 7 bases. Trimming cost V 3 bases and J 6 bases; bases outside gene matches: 5. CDR3 size: 13 residues. Germline V gives CDR1 MNHEY, CDR2 SMNVEV (reference sequence). CDR3: CASSFSTSPEQYF. CDR3 nucleotides: TGTGCCAGCAGTTTCTCGACTAGCCCCGAGCAGTACTTC.

This rearrangement joins TRBV30 to TRBJ2-3, with D possibly matching TRBD2 (5 bases). V was trimmed by 7 bases and J by 0 bases, leaving 17 bases between them. In germline, CDR1 is GTSNPN, CDR2 SVGIG (reference sequence). The CDR3 runs 15 residues. DNA for the CDR3: TGTGCCTCTCGTTTAGAGGGTACAAGCACAGATACGCAGTATTTT. It codes for CASRLEGTSTDTQYF.

The chain is built from TRBV5-1 and TRBJ1-5, with D unresolved. Trimming shortened V by 5 bases and J by 7 bases, and 13 bases separated the two germline ends. CDR3 length equals 13 residues. Germline lookup yields CDR1 SGHRS and CDR2 YFSETQ. The CDR3 loop is CASSPGEGQPQHF. The DNA for the CDR3 is TGCGCCAGCAGTCCAGGAGAAGGGCAGCCCCAGCATTTT. The full variable domain, with the rest looked up from reference TRBV5-1 and TRBJ1-5, is KAGVTQTPRYLIKTRGQQVTLSCSPISGHRSVSWYQQTPGQGLQFLFEYFSETQRNKGNFPGRFSGRQFSNSRSEMNVSTLELGDSALYLCASSPGEGQPQHFGDGTRLSIL.

The CDR3 DNA sequence: TGTGCCAGCAGCACGCTAGCGGGAGGCTACAATGAGCAGTTCTTC. It translates to CASSTLAGGYNEQFF. The V and J genes are TRBV14 and TRBJ2-1; 11 bases match TRBD2. Per germline, CDR1 SGHDN and CDR2 FVKESK. With 5 bases clipped from V and 3 bases from J, the junction kept 3 bases outside the gene matches. The CDR3 totals 15 residues.

This chain joins TRBV5-6 and TRBJ2-3; 9 positions match TRBD2. There are 18 residues in the CDR3. Germline CDR1 is SGHDT and CDR2 is YYEEEE. Trimming at V came to 0 bases and at J to 5 bases, leaving 13 bases not matched to a gene. The CDR3 DNA reads as TGTGCCAGCAGCTTGGATTTTGGAGTAGCGGGAGTTGGAGATACGCAGTATTTT. Translation gives CASSLDFGVAGVGDTQYF.

The chain uses TRBV19 and TRBJ1-5; tentatively, D is TRBD1 (6 bases). Germline V gives CDR1 LNHDA, CDR2 SQIVND (reference sequence). This CDR3 has 14 amino acids. Trimming cost V 11 bases and J 3 bases, with 17 bases left between them. The CDR3 spells CASKEDSFNQPQHF. Written as DNA, the CDR3 is TGTGCCTCCAAAGAGGACAGTTTCAATCAGCCCCAGCATTTT. The variable domain in full, completed from reference TRBV19 and TRBJ1-5, reads DGGITQSPKYLFRKEGQNVTLSCEQNLNHDAMYWYRQDPGQGLRLIYYSQIVNDFQKGDIAEGYSVSREKKESFPLTVTSAQKNPTAFYLCASKEDSFNQPQHFGDGTRLSIL.